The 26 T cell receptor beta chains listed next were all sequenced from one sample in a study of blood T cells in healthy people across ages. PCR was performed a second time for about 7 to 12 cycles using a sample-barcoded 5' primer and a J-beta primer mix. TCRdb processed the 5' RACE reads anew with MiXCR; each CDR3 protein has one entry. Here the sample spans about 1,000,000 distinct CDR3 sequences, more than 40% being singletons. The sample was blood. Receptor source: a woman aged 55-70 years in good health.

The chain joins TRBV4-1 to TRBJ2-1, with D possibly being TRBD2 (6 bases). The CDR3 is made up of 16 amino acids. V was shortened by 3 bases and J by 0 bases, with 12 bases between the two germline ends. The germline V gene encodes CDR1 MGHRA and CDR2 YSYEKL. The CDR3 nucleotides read TGCGCCAGCAGCCACCCTAGCGTTAGCTCCTACAATGAGCAGTTCTTC. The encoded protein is CASSHPSVSSYNEQFF.

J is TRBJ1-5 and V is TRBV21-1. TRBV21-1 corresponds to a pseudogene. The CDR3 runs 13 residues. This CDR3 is CASSKRKGQPQHF. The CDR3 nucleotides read TGTGCCAGCAGCAAACGGAAGGGACAGCCCCAGCATTTT.

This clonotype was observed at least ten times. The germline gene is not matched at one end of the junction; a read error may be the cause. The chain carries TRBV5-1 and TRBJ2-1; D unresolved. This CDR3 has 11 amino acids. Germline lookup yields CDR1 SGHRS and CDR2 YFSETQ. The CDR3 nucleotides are TGTGCCAGCAGCCTCTACAATGAGCAGTTCTTC. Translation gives CASSLYNEQFF.

CDR3 coding DNA: TGTGCCATCTCCCGGGGACAGCGCTACGAGCAGTACTTC. Translated, it gives CAISRGQRYEQYF. The V gene is TRBV10-3, the J gene TRBJ2-7; 7 bases match TRBD1. The CDR3 contains 13 residues. Trimming removed 8 bases from V and 3 bases from J; junction bases left unmatched: 7. Germline-derived CDR1 and CDR2 are ENHRY and SYGVKD.

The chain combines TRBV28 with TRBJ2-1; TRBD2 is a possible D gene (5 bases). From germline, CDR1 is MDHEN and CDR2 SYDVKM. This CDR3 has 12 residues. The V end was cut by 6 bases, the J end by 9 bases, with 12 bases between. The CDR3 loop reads CASRPGVGEQFF. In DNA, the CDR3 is TGTGCCAGCAGGCCCGGGGTCGGTGAGCAGTTCTTC.

CDR3 bases: TGTGCCAGCAGCCTCCGGACTAGCGGGAGATACTACGAGCAGTACTTC. It yields the protein CASSLRTSGRYYEQYF. V and J are TRBV7-2 and TRBJ2-7; 13 positions match TRBD2. The CDR3 spans 16 residues. The V segment lost 5 bases and the J segment 3 bases; nucleotides outside the gene matches: 7. CDR1 is SGHTA, CDR2 FQGNSA, per germline. The complete variable domain, with remaining parts taken from reference TRBV7-2 and TRBJ2-7, reads GAGVSQSPSNKVTEKGKDVELRCDPISGHTALYWYRQSLGQGLEFLIYFQGNSAPDKSGLPSDRFSAERTGGSVSTLTIQRTQQEDSAVYLCASSLRTSGRYYEQYFGPGTRLTVT.

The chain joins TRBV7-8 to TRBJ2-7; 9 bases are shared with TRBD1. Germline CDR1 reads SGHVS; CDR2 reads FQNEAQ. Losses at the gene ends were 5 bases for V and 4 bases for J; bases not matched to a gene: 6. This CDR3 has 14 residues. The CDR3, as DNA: TGTGCCAGCAGCCGGACAGGGGCACTTTACGAGCAGTACTTC. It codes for CASSRTGALYEQYF.

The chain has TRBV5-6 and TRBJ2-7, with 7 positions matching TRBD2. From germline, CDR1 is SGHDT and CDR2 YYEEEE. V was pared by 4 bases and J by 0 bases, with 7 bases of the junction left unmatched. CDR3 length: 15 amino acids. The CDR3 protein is CASSGERGGSYEQYF. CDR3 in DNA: TGTGCCAGCAGCGGGGAGCGCGGGGGCTCCTACGAGCAGTACTTC.

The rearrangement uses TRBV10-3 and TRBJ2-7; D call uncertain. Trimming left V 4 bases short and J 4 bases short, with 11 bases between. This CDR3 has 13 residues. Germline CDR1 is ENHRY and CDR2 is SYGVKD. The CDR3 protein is CAISVKTEYEQYF. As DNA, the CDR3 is TGTGCCATCAGTGTAAAAACCGAGTACGAGCAGTACTTC.

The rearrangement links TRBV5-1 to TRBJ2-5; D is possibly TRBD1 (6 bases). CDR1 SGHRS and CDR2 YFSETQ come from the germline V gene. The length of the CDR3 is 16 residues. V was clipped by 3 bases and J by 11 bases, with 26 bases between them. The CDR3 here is CASSYWDTPAGNEQYF. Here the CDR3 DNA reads TGCGCCAGCAGCTACTGGGACACCCCGGCGGGCAATGAGCAGTACTTC.

The DNA of the CDR3 is TGTGCCAGCAGTTCTGCCGGGACAGGGGGAAAGGGAAACGTTGGCTACACCTTC. Its protein is CASSSAGTGGKGNVGYTF. V is TRBV28 and J is TRBJ1-2; TRBD1 agrees at 11 bases. V lost 4 bases, J lost 7 bases, and 17 bases stayed unmatched. Germline V gene sequence: CDR1 MDHEN, CDR2 SYDVKM. The CDR3 sequence is 18 residues long.

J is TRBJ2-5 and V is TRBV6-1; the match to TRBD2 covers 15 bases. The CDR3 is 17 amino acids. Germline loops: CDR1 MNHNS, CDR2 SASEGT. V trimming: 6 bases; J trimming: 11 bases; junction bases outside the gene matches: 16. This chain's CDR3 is CASRPGLAGGGCNEQYF. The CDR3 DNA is TGTGCCAGCAGGCCGGGACTAGCGGGGGGAGGGTGCAATGAGCAGTACTTC.

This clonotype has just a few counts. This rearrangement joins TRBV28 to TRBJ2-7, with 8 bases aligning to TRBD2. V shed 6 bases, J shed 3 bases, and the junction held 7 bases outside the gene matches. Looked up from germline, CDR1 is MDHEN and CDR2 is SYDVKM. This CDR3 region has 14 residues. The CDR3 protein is CASRSREGYYEQYF. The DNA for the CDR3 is TGTGCCAGCAGGTCCCGGGAGGGTTACTACGAGCAGTACTTC.

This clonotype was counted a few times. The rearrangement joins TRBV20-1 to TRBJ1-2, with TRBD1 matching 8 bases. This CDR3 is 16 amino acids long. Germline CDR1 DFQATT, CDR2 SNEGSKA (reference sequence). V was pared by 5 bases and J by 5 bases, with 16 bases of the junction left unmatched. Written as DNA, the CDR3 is TGCAGTGCTGTCCCGCCATCAGGGGGCCGATTTTATGGCTACACCTTC. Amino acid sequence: CSAVPPSGGRFYGYTF.

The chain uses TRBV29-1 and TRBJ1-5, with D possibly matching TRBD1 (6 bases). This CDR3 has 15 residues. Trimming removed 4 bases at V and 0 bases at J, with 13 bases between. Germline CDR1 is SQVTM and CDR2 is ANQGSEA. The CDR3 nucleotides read TGCAGCGTTGTAACAGGGCAGAGTAGCAATCAGCCCCAGCATTTT. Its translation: CSVVTGQSSNQPQHF.

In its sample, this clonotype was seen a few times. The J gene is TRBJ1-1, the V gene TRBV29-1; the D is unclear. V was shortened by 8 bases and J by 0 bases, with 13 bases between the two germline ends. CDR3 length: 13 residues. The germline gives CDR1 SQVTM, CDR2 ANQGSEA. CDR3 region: CSSWVLVNTEAFF. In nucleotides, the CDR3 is TGCAGCAGTTGGGTTCTGGTGAACACTGAAGCTTTCTTT.

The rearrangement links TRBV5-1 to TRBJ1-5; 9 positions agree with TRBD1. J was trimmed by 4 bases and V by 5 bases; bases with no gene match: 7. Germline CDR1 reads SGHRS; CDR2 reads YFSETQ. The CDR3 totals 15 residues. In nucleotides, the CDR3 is TGCGCCAGCAGGGGAGGGACAGGGAGGAATCAGCCCCAGCATTTT. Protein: CASRGGTGRNQPQHF.

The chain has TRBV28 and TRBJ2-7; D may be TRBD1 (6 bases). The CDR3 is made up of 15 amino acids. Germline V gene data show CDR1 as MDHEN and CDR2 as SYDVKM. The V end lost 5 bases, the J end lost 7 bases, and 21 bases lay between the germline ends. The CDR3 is CASSLAGTSFGEQYF. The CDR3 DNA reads TGTGCCAGCAGTCTGGCCGGGACATCCTTCGGGGAGCAGTACTTC.

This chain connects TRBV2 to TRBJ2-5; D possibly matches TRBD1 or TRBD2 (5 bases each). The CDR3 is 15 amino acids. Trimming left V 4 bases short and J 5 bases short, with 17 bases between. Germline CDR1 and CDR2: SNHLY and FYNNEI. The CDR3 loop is CASSGGASRGETQYF. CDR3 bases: TGTGCCAGCAGTGGAGGGGCCAGCCGAGGGGAGACCCAGTACTTC.

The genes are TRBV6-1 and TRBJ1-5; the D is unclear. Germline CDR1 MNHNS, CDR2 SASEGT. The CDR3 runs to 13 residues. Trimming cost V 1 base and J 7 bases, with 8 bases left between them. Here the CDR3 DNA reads TGTGCCAGCAGTGAAGGCATGCCGCAGCCCCAGCATTTT. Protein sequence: CASSEGMPQPQHF.

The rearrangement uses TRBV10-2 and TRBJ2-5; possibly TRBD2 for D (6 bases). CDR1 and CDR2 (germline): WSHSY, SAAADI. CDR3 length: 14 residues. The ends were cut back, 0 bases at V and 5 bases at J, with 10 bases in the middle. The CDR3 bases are TGCGCCAGCAGTGAGTCGACGGGGGTGGAGACCCAGTACTTC. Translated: CASSESTGVETQYF.

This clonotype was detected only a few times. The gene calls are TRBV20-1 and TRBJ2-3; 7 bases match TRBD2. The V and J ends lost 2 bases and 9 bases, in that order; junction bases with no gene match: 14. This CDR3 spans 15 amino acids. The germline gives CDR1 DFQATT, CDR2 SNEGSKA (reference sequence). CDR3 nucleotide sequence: TGCAGTGCTAGACTCCTGTCTAGCGGCGTTTACACGCAGTATTTT. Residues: CSARLLSSGVYTQYF.

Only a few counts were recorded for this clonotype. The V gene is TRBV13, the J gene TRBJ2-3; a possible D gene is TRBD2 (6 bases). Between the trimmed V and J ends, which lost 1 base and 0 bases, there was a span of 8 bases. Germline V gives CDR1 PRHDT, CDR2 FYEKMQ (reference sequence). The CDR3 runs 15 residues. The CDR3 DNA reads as TGTGCCAGCAGCTTAGAGCGGGCTAGCACAGATACGCAGTATTTT. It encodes CASSLERASTDTQYF.

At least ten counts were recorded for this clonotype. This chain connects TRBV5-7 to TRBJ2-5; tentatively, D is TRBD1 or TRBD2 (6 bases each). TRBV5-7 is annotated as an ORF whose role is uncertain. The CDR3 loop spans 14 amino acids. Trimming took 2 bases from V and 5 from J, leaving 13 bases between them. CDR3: CASSFYQGRETQYF. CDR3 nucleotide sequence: TGTGCCAGCAGCTTTTACCAGGGGAGGGAGACCCAGTACTTC.

As DNA, the CDR3 is TGTGCCACCAGTGACCCCAGCGGATACTACGAGCAGTACTTC. Residues: CATSDPSGYYEQYF. The V and J genes are TRBV15 and TRBJ2-7; TRBD2 might be the D (5 bases). Trimming pared 6 bases from V and 3 bases from J, leaving 15 bases between. This CDR3 comprises 14 residues. CDR1 and CDR2 (germline): LNHNV, YYDKDF (reference sequence).

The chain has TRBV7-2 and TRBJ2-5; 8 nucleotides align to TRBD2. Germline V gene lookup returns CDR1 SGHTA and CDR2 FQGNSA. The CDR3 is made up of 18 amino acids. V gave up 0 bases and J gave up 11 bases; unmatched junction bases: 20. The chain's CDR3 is CASSLAGGETDTYNEQYF. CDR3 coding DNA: TGTGCCAGCAGCTTAGCCGGGGGGGAGACTGATACCTACAATGAGCAGTACTTC. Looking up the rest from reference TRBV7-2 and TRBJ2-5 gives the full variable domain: GAGVSQSPSNKVTEKGKDVELRCDPISGHTALYWYRQSLGQGLEFLIYFQGNSAPDKSGLPSDRFSAERTGGSVSTLTIQRTQQEDSAVYLCASSLAGGETDTYNEQYFGPGTRLLVL.